The clone carrying this T cell receptor (beta chain) was detected a few times. The antigen remains undetermined. This record belongs to a study of cytotoxic CD8 clonotypes in ibrutinib-treated CLL. Notes on the study in general: Progressing and sustained-remission patients had different sampling times. Baseline clonality, above age-matched healthy donor levels, tracked circulating CD8+ T-cell counts. Clonality rose at ibrutinib response and fell back toward baseline at progression.

With sequencing, the targeted depth ranged from 1 in 200,000 to 1 in 1 million T cells. Produced via immunoSEQ multiplex PCR; TCRdb's table is partial and in-frame only. The sample has under 50,000 clones; 68% are singletons. The ends were cut back, 9 bases at V and 4 bases at J, with 6 bases in the middle. The CDR3 runs 10 residues. Germline values: CDR1 SGHNT, CDR2 YENEEA. This chain links TRBV11-3 with TRBJ2-5; no clear D. The source is a human donor with chronic lymphocytic leukemia. The material was PBMCs, obtained at disease progression, from a patient treated with ibrutinib. The CDR3, as DNA: TGTGCCAGTTCCGGAGAGACCCAGTACTTC. It encodes CASSGETQYF. Supplemented by reference TRBV11-3 and TRBJ2-5, the full variable domain reads EAGVVQSPRYKIIEKKQPVAFWCNPISGHNTLYWYLQNLGQGPELLIRYENEEAVDDSQLPKDRFSAERLKGVDSTLKIQPAELGDSAVYLCASSGETQYFGPGTRLLVL.